This T cell receptor (beta chain) was identified in a study of T cells after yellow fever vaccination. Study in general: Low-cell-number fractions underwent preparation using SMART-Seq v4 Ultra Low Input.

TCRdb reprocessed the 5' RACE reads with MiXCR, giving one entry per CDR3 protein. This table holds hundreds of thousands of distinct CDR3 sequences, 18% found once. The CDR3 extends over 16 amino acids. Per the germline V gene, CDR1 is MGHRA and CDR2 is YSYEKL. Deletions cut 1 base from V and 2 bases from J, with 14 bases between. Findings and limits, study-wide: Clones from primary vaccination mostly reappeared after the booster (approximately 95% CD4, roughly 87% CD8). Clonotypes shared by both compartments, CD4 and CD8, made up a small share.

This clonotype was seen more than once but under ten times. The target antigen is unknown. The sample consisted of PBMCs, taken before the yellow fever booster vaccination. The TCR comes from a man aged 18 to 35 who received the YFV17D yellow fever vaccine. The genes are TRBV4-1 and TRBJ1-1, with D tentatively TRBD1 (6 bases). The CDR3, as DNA: TGCGCCAGCAGCCAAGTAATCGGGACACCCAACACTGAAGCTTTCTTT. Translating it yields CASSQVIGTPNTEAFF.